This passage covers 24 T cell receptor beta chains from one sample sequenced in a study of blood T cells in healthy people across ages. With a J-beta primer mix and a sample-barcoded 5' primer, a second PCR ran about 6 to 11 cycles. TCRdb reprocessed the 5' RACE reads via MiXCR and lists one record per CDR3 protein. The sample has roughly 800,000 distinct CDR3 sequences; 36% are singletons. Sequencing was carried out using blood. The source of these receptors is a man between 18 and 29 years old in good health.

The rearrangement uses TRBV12-3 or TRBV12-4 and TRBJ1-1; D not resolved. Between the trimmed V and J ends, which lost 6 bases and 1 base, there was a span of 15 bases. The CDR3 runs 15 residues. CDR3 residues: CASSHTLAANTEAFF. The CDR3 DNA is TGTGCCAGCAGCCATACCCTGGCGGCGAACACTGAAGCTTTCTTT.

This clonotype was counted only a few times. The chain couples TRBV24-1 to TRBJ2-3; D is possibly TRBD1 or TRBD2 (5 bases each). V was clipped by 5 bases and J by 6 bases, with 17 bases between them. CDR1 KGHDR and CDR2 SFDVKD come from the germline V gene. The CDR3 is 15 amino acids. Here the CDR3 DNA reads TGTGCCACCAGTGCGGGGCAAAAGACTATGGATACGCAGTATTTT. This encodes CATSAGQKTMDTQYF.

This clonotype has a handful of counts. In DNA form, the CDR3 reads TGTGCCAGCAGTTTGGGCGAGACAGGGTCCCTCGAGCAGTACTTC. It is translated as CASSLGETGSLEQYF. The V and J genes are TRBV12-3 or TRBV12-4 and TRBJ2-7; 7 bases match TRBD1. With V trimmed by 3 bases and J by 6 bases, 11 bases remained unmatched. The CDR3 consists of 15 residues.

This clonotype was detected only a few times. The gene calls are TRBV6-2 or TRBV6-3 and TRBJ1-5, with D possibly matching TRBD1 (6 bases). The germline V gene has CDR1 MNHEY and CDR2 SVGEGT. V gave up 10 bases and J gave up 6 bases, with 19 bases separating them. CDR3 length: 14 amino acids. The DNA for the CDR3 is TGTGCCATTGGGCAAACAGGGCTTTCTCAGCCCCAGCATTTT. This gives the protein CAIGQTGLSQPQHF.

J is TRBJ1-5 and V is TRBV30; D is undetermined. Germline CDR1 GTSNPN, CDR2 SVGIG (reference sequence). The ends were cut back, 3 bases at V and 3 bases at J, with 18 bases in the middle. This CDR3 spans 16 amino acids. DNA of the CDR3: TGTGCCTGGAGCGAGGGCCGACGGTATAACAATCAGCCCCAGCATTTT. Its translation is CAWSEGRRYNNQPQHF.

The chain links TRBV4-1 to TRBJ1-2, with D perhaps TRBD1 (5 bases). The CDR3 runs 16 residues. V was cut by 0 bases and J by 5 bases, with 16 bases left in between. From germline, CDR1 is MGHRA and CDR2 YSYEKL. CDR3 amino acids: CASSQDRSGTEYGYTF. The CDR3 bases are TGCGCCAGCAGCCAAGATAGGTCGGGGACGGAGTATGGCTACACCTTC.

V and J are TRBV4-3 and TRBJ2-1; D might be TRBD1 or TRBD2, each matching 5 bases. Germline values: CDR1 LGHNA, CDR2 YSLEER. The V gene lost 5 bases and the J gene lost 2 bases, with 22 bases spanning the gap. The CDR3 has 18 amino acids. Here the CDR3 reads CASSLNPSGTNTYNEQFF. The CDR3 region has the DNA TGCGCCAGCAGCTTGAACCCCTCCGGGACCAACACCTACAATGAGCAGTTCTTC.

The chain couples TRBV20-1 to TRBJ1-1; possibly TRBD1 for D (5 bases). The CDR3 totals 17 residues. Germline V gives CDR1 DFQATT, CDR2 SNEGSKA (reference sequence). The ends were cut back, 0 bases at V and 0 bases at J, with 17 bases in the middle. The CDR3 DNA reads as TGCAGTGCTAGAGATCAATTTGGACACGCCCTGAACACTGAAGCTTTCTTT. This encodes CSARDQFGHALNTEAFF.

In this sample, this clonotype turned up a few times. The chain has TRBV13 and TRBJ1-1; TRBD1 might be the D (5 bases). V lost 6 bases to trimming and J lost 1 base, with 6 bases between them. The CDR3 covers 12 residues. Germline CDR1 reads PRHDT; CDR2 reads FYEKMQ (reference sequence). CDR3 residues: CASSDRNTEAFF. The CDR3 coding sequence is TGTGCCAGCAGTGACAGGAACACTGAAGCTTTCTTT. The full variable domain, completed using reference TRBV13 and TRBJ1-1, is AAGVIQSPRHLIKEKRETATLKCYPIPRHDTVYWYQQGPGQDPQFLISFYEKMQSDKGSIPDRFSAQQFSDYHSELNMSSLELGDSALYFCASSDRNTEAFFGQGTRLTVV.

This clonotype was observed at least ten times. The CDR3 nucleotides read TGTGCCATCGGCCCCTTTCGCTCCAACGGGACAGATACGCAGTATTTT. This gives the protein CAIGPFRSNGTDTQYF. The chain carries TRBV10-3 and TRBJ2-3; no firm D call. V lost 8 bases to trimming and J lost 3 bases, with 21 bases between them. Germline CDR1 reads ENHRY; CDR2 reads SYGVKD. This CDR3 is 16 amino acids long.

The genes are TRBV10-3 and TRBJ2-7; 8 nucleotides agree with TRBD2. The CDR3 consists of 17 residues. Germline CDR1 and CDR2: ENHRY and SYGVKD. The trim removed 2 bases at V and 0 bases at J, leaving 9 bases unmatched. The CDR3, as DNA: TGTGCCATCAGTGAGGCCGGGGGGGGGCTAACCTCCTACGAGCAGTACTTC. Residues: CAISEAGGGLTSYEQYF.

This clonotype was observed a few times. The chain uses TRBV29-1 and TRBJ1-1, with D maybe TRBD1 (6 bases). The CDR3 sequence is 14 residues long. Germline CDR1 and CDR2: SQVTM and ANQGSEA. Trimming removed 2 bases from V and 4 bases from J, with 14 bases in between. In nucleotides, the CDR3 is TGCAGCGTTGAAACGGACAGTTACGGCACTGAAGCTTTCTTT. It specifies CSVETDSYGTEAFF.

This clonotype has just a few counts. This may be a read error: a much more frequent sequence differs by one nucleotide. The genes are TRBV12-3 or TRBV12-4 and TRBJ1-2; the D gene is possibly TRBD1 (6 bases). The V gene lost 2 bases and the J gene lost 2 bases, with 15 bases spanning the gap. This CDR3 comprises 16 residues. This CDR3 reads CASSLWGAADNYGYTF. The CDR3 nucleotides are TGTGCCAGCAGTTTATGGGGGGCCGCGGACAACTATGGCTACACCTTC.

This clonotype was observed a handful of times. V gene TRBV4-1 combines with J gene TRBJ2-7; 8 bases agree with TRBD1. CDR1 is MGHRA, CDR2 YSYEKL, per germline. The CDR3 has 18 residues. J lost 7 bases, V lost 7 bases, and 24 bases had no gene match. CDR3 DNA: TGCGCCAGCACCCCAATGGACAGGGTTACACTAGCCCACAATGAGCAGTACTTC. Encoded protein: CASTPMDRVTLAHNEQYF.

The chain couples TRBV25-1 to TRBJ2-7; 11 positions agree with TRBD1. Germline V lookup: CDR1 MGHDK, CDR2 SYGVNS. The CDR3 extends over 16 amino acids. The trim removed 3 bases at V and 1 base at J, leaving 5 bases unmatched. Here the CDR3 DNA reads TGTGCCAGCAGTGAGGACAGGGGGCGAGATTCCTACGAGCAGTACTTC. Residues: CASSEDRGRDSYEQYF.

This clonotype was seen many times. This sequence joins TRBV4-3 and TRBJ1-4; D not certain. CDR1 and CDR2 from the germline V gene are LGHNA and YSLEER. V was cut by 3 bases and J by 8 bases, with 19 bases left in between. The CDR3 has 16 amino acids. The CDR3: CASSHGPPGGKEKLFF. In nucleotides, the CDR3 is TGCGCCAGCAGCCATGGTCCCCCGGGAGGAAAAGAAAAACTGTTTTTT.

This clonotype came up many times. V and J are TRBV28 and TRBJ2-4; D is possibly TRBD1 (6 bases). Germline loops: CDR1 MDHEN, CDR2 SYDVKM. The CDR3 length is 14 residues. V lost 1 base, J lost 4 bases, and 8 bases lay in between. The CDR3 protein is CASSLSQGKNIQYF. The CDR3 nucleotides read TGTGCCAGCAGTTTATCCCAGGGGAAAAACATTCAGTACTTC.

The rearrangement joins TRBV6-2 or TRBV6-3 to TRBJ2-5, with D possibly TRBD1 on 5 matching bases. Germline values: CDR1 MNHEY, CDR2 SVGEGT. The CDR3 is 14 amino acids. Trimming left V 2 bases short and J 1 base short, with 8 bases between. For the CDR3, the DNA is TGTGCCAGCAGTTACGGGGCAGTCCAAGAGACCCAGTACTTC. Amino acid sequence: CASSYGAVQETQYF.

In this sample, this clonotype turned up a few times. This rearrangement joins TRBV12-3 or TRBV12-4 to TRBJ2-7; weak D call: TRBD2 (5 bases). The ends were cut back, 5 bases at V and 4 bases at J, with 18 bases in the middle. CDR3 size: 15 residues. This chain's CDR3 is CASSASELVGYEQYF. The CDR3 bases are TGTGCCAGCAGTGCGAGTGAACTAGTTGGGTACGAGCAGTACTTC.

V and J are TRBV5-1 and TRBJ1-1; D possibly corresponds to TRBD1 (5 bases). The germline V and J ends were trimmed by 3 bases and 3 bases, with 15 bases remaining between them. Germline loops: CDR1 SGHRS, CDR2 YFSETQ. The CDR3 totals 15 residues. Here the CDR3 reads CASSCRDPGDTEAFF. The CDR3 DNA follows: TGCGCCAGCAGCTGCCGGGACCCGGGGGACACTGAAGCTTTCTTT.

This clonotype came up a few times. CDR3 bases: TGTGCCAGCAGTTTAGTGGAGCGCACAGATACGCAGTATTTT. This gives the protein CASSLVERTDTQYF. The chain has TRBV27 and TRBJ2-3; D call uncertain. V dropped 2 bases and J dropped 1 base, with 7 bases sitting between them. CDR1 is MNHEY and CDR2 is SMNVEV in the germline V gene (reference sequence). The CDR3 has 14 residues.

The V gene is TRBV6-2 or TRBV6-3, the J gene TRBJ1-5; 7 bases line up with TRBD1. Per the germline V gene, CDR1 is MNHEY and CDR2 is SVGEGT. CDR3 length: 16 amino acids. J was trimmed by 5 bases and V by 6 bases; bases with no gene match: 13. The CDR3 DNA sequence: TGTGCCAGCAGCCTACCCGACAGGGTCGGGGATCAGCCCCAGCATTTT. Translation: CASSLPDRVGDQPQHF.

This clonotype was seen a few times. A much larger clone differs from this one at a single base, so this may be a read error. In nucleotides, the CDR3 is TGTGCCAGCAGTCCCGACGCAAGCTCCTACAATGAGCGGTTCTTC. It encodes CASSPDASSYNERFF. The chain uses TRBV12-3 or TRBV12-4 and TRBJ2-1; D not resolved. This CDR3 is built from 15 residues.

Only a few counts were recorded for this clonotype. A much larger clone is a single base away; this may be a read error. The chain couples TRBV12-3 or TRBV12-4 to TRBJ1-5, with 9 positions matching TRBD1. The CDR3 is 16 residues long. Germline trimming cut 4 bases from V and 5 bases from J; bases unmatched to any gene: 9. The CDR3 nucleotides read TGTGCCAGCAGTTCCTTGGGGACAGGGTCGGATCAGCCCCAGCATTTT. It translates to CASSSLGTGSDQPQHF.